This T cell receptor (beta chain) derives from a study of blood T cell repertoires in COVID-19. About the research overall: Samples representing acute and convalescent COVID-19 were sourced from the United States, Italy and Spain.

The CDR3 is 17 residues long. With 1 base clipped from V and 5 bases from J, the junction kept 5 bases outside the gene matches. In germline, CDR1 is SGDLS, CDR2 YYNGEE. Some clones are missing from TCRdb's copy, which holds only in-frame ones; the method was immunoSEQ multiplex PCR. This table has 260,000 or so clones, approximately 90% appearing once. Those who participated ranged in age from 18 to 89 years and resided in roughly 26 US areas. The chain carries TRBV9 and TRBJ2-5; 16 positions match TRBD2. The TCR comes from a man in his late teens or twenties who had recovered from COVID-19. Sequencing was carried out using PBMCs or T cells enriched from blood (not recorded which). Here the CDR3 DNA reads TGTGCCAGCAGCGTATTTGGGACTAGCGGGAGGGGGGAGACCCAGTACTTC. Protein sequence: CASSVFGTSGRGETQYF. Full variable domain (outside the CDR3, taken from reference TRBV9 and TRBJ2-5): DSGVTQTPKHLITATGQRVTLRCSPRSGDLSVYWYQQSLDQGLQFLIQYYNGEERAKGNILERFSAQQFPDLHSELNLSSLELGDSALYFCASSVFGTSGRGETQYFGPGTRLLVL.